What follows are 17 T cell receptor beta chains derived from one specimen sequenced in a study of blood T cells in healthy people across ages. Then a second PCR, running about 6 to 12 cycles, was carried out with a sample-barcoded 5' primer and a J-beta primer mix. TCRdb ran MiXCR on the 5' RACE reads and lists one entry per CDR3 protein. The sample holds about 1.6 million distinct CDR3 sequences, about 31% seen once. The sample was blood. All receptors derive from a woman in her thirties in good health.

This clonotype was observed a handful of times. In DNA, the CDR3 is TGTGCCAGCAAAAAGGACAGGGGAATGGTGTACTTC. This translates into CASKKDRGMVYF. This sequence joins TRBV28 and TRBJ2-4, with 9 bases that match TRBD1. V gave up 7 bases and J gave up 15 bases; unmatched junction bases: 10. Germline lookup yields CDR1 MDHEN and CDR2 SYDVKM. This CDR3 is built from 12 residues.

This clonotype was detected a few times. The V and J genes are TRBV6-2 or TRBV6-3 and TRBJ2-5; 8 bases fit TRBD2. The ends lost 2 bases at V and 2 bases at J; junction bases unmatched: 7. The CDR3 spans 16 residues. From germline, CDR1 is MNHEY and CDR2 SVGEGT. CDR3 nucleotide sequence: TGTGCCAGCAGTTACGAGGAAACTAGCGGACAAGAGACCCAGTACTTC. It translates to CASSYEETSGQETQYF.

This clonotype was seen more than once but under ten times. V usage is TRBV12-3 or TRBV12-4 and J usage is TRBJ1-1; D may be TRBD1 (5 bases). V was pared by 1 base and J by 4 bases, with 13 bases between. There are 15 residues in the CDR3. The CDR3 loop reads CASSLEAGGSTEAFF. The CDR3 region has the DNA TGTGCCAGCAGTTTAGAGGCGGGGGGGTCCACTGAAGCTTTCTTT.

V is TRBV11-2 and J is TRBJ2-7, with D uncertain. V lost 0 bases and J lost 0, with 9 bases in between. The CDR3 is made up of 15 amino acids. Germline V CDR1 and CDR2: SGHAT, FQNNGV. The CDR3 coding sequence is TGTGCCAGCAGCTTAGAGACATACTCCTCCTACGAGCAGTACTTC. It codes for CASSLETYSSYEQYF. Using reference TRBV11-2 and TRBJ2-7 for the parts outside the CDR3, the full variable domain is EAGVAQSPRYKIIEKRQSVAFWCNPISGHATLYWYQQILGQGPKLLIQFQNNGVVDDSQLPKDRFSAERLKGVDSTLKIQPAKLEDSAVYLCASSLETYSSYEQYFGPGTRLTVT.

The rearrangement links TRBV5-1 to TRBJ2-1; D is perhaps TRBD1 (5 bases). Germline CDR1 is SGHRS and CDR2 is YFSETQ. Trimming pared 3 bases from V and 9 bases from J, leaving 13 bases between. The CDR3 totals 13 residues. The CDR3 DNA sequence: TGCGCCAGCAGCTCTATGACAGTGGGTGAGCAGTTCTTC. Amino acid sequence: CASSSMTVGEQFF.

This clonotype was seen only a few times. V gene TRBV3-1 combines with J gene TRBJ2-7; D remains unclear. The CDR3 runs to 13 residues. V dropped 4 bases and J dropped 6 bases, with 13 bases sitting between them. Germline loops: CDR1 LGHDT, CDR2 YNNKEL (reference sequence). CDR3 in DNA: TGTGCCAGCAGCCGAATCGGATCTTTCGAGCAGTACTTC. Its translation: CASSRIGSFEQYF.

This chain uses TRBV9 with TRBJ2-3; TRBD2 agrees at 11 bases. CDR3 size: 16 residues. The J segment lost 3 bases and the V segment lost 4 bases, leaving 7 bases of the junction unmatched. The germline V gene encodes CDR1 SGDLS and CDR2 YYNGEE. The CDR3 is CASSKLSGGGTDTQYF. In DNA form, the CDR3 reads TGTGCCAGCAGCAAGCTTAGCGGGGGGGGGACAGATACGCAGTATTTT.

Points on this clonotype: With a much larger clone just one base away, this may be a read error. The CDR3 protein is CASSQERLDTRYF. The DNA for the CDR3 is TGCGCCAGCAGCCAAGAGCGTCTAGATACGCGGTATTTT. The chain employs TRBV4-1 and TRBJ2-3; D call uncertain. Germline V gene lookup returns CDR1 MGHRA and CDR2 YSYEKL. CDR3 length: 13 amino acids.

V is TRBV28 and J is TRBJ2-4, with D perhaps matching TRBD2 (6 bases). Trimming removed 2 bases at V and 3 bases at J, with 11 bases between. Germline V gene data show CDR1 as MDHEN and CDR2 as SYDVKM. The CDR3 sequence is 15 residues long. This CDR3 is CASSLVRGGKNIQYF. CDR3 nucleotide sequence: TGTGCCAGCAGTTTAGTTAGGGGAGGCAAAAACATTCAGTACTTC.

The V gene is TRBV21-1, the J gene TRBJ2-7. TRBV21-1 is assigned pseudogene status. This CDR3 region has 12 residues. The CDR3 nucleotides read TGTGCCCGCCCCGACGAAACCTACGAGCAGTACTTC. It is translated as CARPDETYEQYF.

The chain combines TRBV3-1 with TRBJ2-3; no firm D call. This CDR3 has 19 amino acids. V lost 1 base and J 0 bases, leaving 20 bases between the germline ends. Germline loops: CDR1 LGHDT, CDR2 YNNKEL (reference sequence). The CDR3 DNA reads as TGTGCCAGCAGCCAAGTCGTAGGCATCCGTGCGGCTAGCACAGATACGCAGTATTTT. Its translation: CASSQVVGIRAASTDTQYF.

This chain uses TRBV5-6 with TRBJ2-3; maybe TRBD2 (7 bases). This CDR3 spans 16 amino acids. Germline CDR1 reads SGHDT; CDR2 reads YYEEEE. V lost 3 bases to trimming and J lost 3 bases, with 17 bases between them. In nucleotides, the CDR3 is TGTGCCAGCAGCTGGATGACTAGCAGGGGTACAGATACGCAGTATTTT. This gives the protein CASSWMTSRGTDTQYF.

There are a few counts of this clonotype. V usage is TRBV27 and J usage is TRBJ2-5; TRBD2 is a possible D gene (6 bases). There are 12 residues in the CDR3. Germline CDR1 reads MNHEY; CDR2 reads SMNVEV (reference sequence). The CDR3: CATCKGRETQYF. The CDR3 DNA reads as TGTGCTACCTGCAAGGGGAGGGAGACCCAGTACTTC.

This clonotype has only a few counts. The V and J genes are TRBV12-3 or TRBV12-4 and TRBJ2-1; a weak D match, TRBD2 (6 bases). With 6 bases removed from V and 2 bases from J, the gap between germline ends came to 11 bases. The CDR3 sequence is 14 residues long. The CDR3 here is CASSRELPYNEQFF. Written as DNA, the CDR3 is TGTGCCAGCAGCCGGGAGTTGCCCTACAATGAGCAGTTCTTC.

This clonotype was counted a few times. This chain joins TRBV6-1 and TRBJ1-2; possible D gene TRBD1, 5 bases. This CDR3 is built from 16 residues. Trimming took 6 bases from V and 5 from J, leaving 22 bases between them. Germline V CDR1 and CDR2: MNHNS, SASEGT. The CDR3 sequence: CASREPIPRKGYGYTF. CDR3 bases: TGTGCCAGCAGAGAACCCATACCCCGAAAGGGGTATGGCTACACCTTC.

The chain links TRBV20-1 to TRBJ2-3, with D unclear. Per germline, CDR1 DFQATT and CDR2 SNEGSKA (reference sequence). The germline V and J ends were trimmed by 0 bases and 6 bases, with 13 bases remaining between them. The CDR3 totals 14 residues. The chain's CDR3 is CSARDVRNQDTQYF. CDR3 in DNA: TGCAGTGCTAGAGATGTAAGGAACCAGGATACGCAGTATTTT.

The chain recombines TRBV20-1 with TRBJ2-4; D is tentatively TRBD1 or TRBD2 (5 bases each). The J call is in doubt because the DNA end fits TRBJ2-7 better. Germline loops: CDR1 DFQATT, CDR2 SNEGSKA (reference sequence). This CDR3 region has 14 residues. DNA for the CDR3: TGCAGTGCTAGACCTCGGGGACGCACCTACGAGCAGTACTTC. Its protein product is CSARPRGRTYEQYF.